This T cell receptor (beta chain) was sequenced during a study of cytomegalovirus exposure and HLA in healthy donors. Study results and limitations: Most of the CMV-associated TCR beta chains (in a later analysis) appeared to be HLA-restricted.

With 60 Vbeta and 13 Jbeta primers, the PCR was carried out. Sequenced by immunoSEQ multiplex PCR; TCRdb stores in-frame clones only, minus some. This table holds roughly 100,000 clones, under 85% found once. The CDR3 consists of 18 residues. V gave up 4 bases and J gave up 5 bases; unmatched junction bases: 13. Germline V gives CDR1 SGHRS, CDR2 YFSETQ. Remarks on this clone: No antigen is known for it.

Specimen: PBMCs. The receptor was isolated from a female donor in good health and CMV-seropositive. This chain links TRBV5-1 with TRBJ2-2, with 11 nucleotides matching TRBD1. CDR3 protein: CASSSPGTGGLSTGELFF. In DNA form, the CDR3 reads TGCGCCAGCAGCAGTCCCGGGACAGGGGGTCTGAGTACCGGGGAGCTGTTTTTT.